This TCR beta chain was captured by sequencing in a study of blood T cell repertoires in COVID-19. Overall study: PBMCs, B-cell-depleted T cells, or T cells provided the cDNA or gDNA that made up the material.

Per germline, CDR1 SGDLS and CDR2 YYNGEE. The CDR3 is 18 residues long. J lost 4 bases, V lost 4 bases, and 17 bases had no gene match. This clone came up once. Assay used: immunoSEQ multiplex PCR; TCRdb lists only in-frame clones, some missing. Among 110,000 to 150,000 clones listed, 85% to 90% were seen once. Sequencing was carried out using peripheral blood. This sequence was found in a woman older than 75 with acute or convalescent COVID-19. This chain links TRBV9 with TRBJ2-1; TRBD2 matches 7 bases. The CDR3 reads CASSLRRGTQPGYNEQFF. In DNA form, the CDR3 reads TGTGCCAGCAGCCTCCGGCGGGGGACTCAACCCGGTTACAATGAGCAGTTCTTC.